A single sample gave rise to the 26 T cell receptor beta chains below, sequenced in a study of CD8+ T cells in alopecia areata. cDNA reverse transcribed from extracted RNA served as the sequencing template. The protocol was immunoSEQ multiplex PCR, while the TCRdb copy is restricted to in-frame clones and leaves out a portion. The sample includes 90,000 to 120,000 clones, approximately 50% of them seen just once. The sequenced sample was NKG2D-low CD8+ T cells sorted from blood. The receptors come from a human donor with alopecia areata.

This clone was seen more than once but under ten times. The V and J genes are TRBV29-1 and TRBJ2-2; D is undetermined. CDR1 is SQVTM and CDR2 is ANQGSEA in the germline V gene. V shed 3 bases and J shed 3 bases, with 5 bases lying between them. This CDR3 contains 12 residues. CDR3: CSVDVDTGELFF. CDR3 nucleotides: TGCAGCGTTGACGTTGACACCGGGGAGCTGTTTTTT.

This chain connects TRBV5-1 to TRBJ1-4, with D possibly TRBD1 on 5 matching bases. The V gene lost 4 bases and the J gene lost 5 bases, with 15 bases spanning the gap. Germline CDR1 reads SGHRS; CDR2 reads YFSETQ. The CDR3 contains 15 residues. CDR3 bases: TGCGCCAGCAGCCTCACGGGACTCTGGAATGAAAAACTGTTTTTT. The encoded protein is CASSLTGLWNEKLFF.

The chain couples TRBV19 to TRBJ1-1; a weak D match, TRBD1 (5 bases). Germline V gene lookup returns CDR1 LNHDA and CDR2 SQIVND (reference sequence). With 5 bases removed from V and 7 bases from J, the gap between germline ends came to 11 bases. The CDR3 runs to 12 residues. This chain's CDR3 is CASSVGGIEAFF. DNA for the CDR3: TGTGCCAGTAGTGTTGGGGGAATTGAAGCTTTCTTT.

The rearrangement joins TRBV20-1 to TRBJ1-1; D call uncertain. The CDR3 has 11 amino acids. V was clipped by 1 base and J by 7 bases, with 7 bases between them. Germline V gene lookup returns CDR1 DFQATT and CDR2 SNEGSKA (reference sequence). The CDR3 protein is CSARAQGEAFF. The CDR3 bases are TGCAGTGCTAGAGCCCAAGGTGAAGCTTTCTTT.

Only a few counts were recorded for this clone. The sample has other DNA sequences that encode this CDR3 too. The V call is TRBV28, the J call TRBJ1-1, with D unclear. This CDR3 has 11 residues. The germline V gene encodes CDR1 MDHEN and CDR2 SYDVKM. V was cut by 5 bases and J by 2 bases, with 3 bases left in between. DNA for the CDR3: TGTGCCAGCAGTCACAACACTGAAGCTTTCTTT. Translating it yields CASSHNTEAFF. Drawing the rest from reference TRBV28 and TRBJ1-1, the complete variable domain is DVKVTQSSRYLVKRTGEKVFLECVQDMDHENMFWYRQDPGLGLRLIYFSYDVKMKEKGDIPEGYSVSREKKERFSLILESASTNQTSMYLCASSHNTEAFFGQGTRLTVV.

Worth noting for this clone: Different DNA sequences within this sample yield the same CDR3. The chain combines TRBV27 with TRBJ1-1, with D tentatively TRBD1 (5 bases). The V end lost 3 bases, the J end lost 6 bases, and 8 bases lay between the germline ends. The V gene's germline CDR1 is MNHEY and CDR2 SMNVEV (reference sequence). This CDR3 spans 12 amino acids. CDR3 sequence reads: CASSLGGAEAFF. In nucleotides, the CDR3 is TGTGCCAGCAGTTTGGGGGGGGCTGAAGCTTTCTTT.

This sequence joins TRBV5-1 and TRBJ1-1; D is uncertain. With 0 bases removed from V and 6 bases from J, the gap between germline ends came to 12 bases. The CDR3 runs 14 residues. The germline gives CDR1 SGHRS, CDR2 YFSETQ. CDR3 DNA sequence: TGCGCCAGCAGCTTGGCCGTCGGTCCGCCTGAAGCTTTCTTT. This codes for CASSLAVGPPEAFF.

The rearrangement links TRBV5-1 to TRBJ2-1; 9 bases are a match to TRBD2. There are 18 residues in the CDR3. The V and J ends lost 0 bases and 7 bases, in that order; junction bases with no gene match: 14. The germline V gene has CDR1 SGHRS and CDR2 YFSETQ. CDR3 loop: CASSLERLVDSGRNEQFF. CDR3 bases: TGCGCCAGCAGCTTGGAAAGGCTGGTTGACAGCGGGAGGAATGAGCAGTTCTTC. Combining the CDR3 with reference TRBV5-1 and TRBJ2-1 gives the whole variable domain KAGVTQTPRYLIKTRGQQVTLSCSPISGHRSVSWYQQTPGQGLQFLFEYFSETQRNKGNFPGRFSGRQFSNSRSEMNVSTLELGDSALYLCASSLERLVDSGRNEQFFGPGTRLTVL.

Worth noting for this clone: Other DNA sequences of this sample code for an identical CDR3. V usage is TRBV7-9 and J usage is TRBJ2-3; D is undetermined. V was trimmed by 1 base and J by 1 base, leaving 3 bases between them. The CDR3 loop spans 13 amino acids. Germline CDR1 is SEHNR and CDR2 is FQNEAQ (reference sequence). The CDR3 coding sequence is TGTGCCAGCAGCTTAGGGGGCACAGATACGCAGTATTTT. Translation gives CASSLGGTDTQYF.

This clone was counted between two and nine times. CDR3 residues: CASSFGSGGLDEQFF. CDR3 bases: TGTGCCAGCAGCTTTGGGAGCGGGGGTCTGGATGAGCAGTTCTTC. The genes are TRBV13 and TRBJ2-1, with 8 positions matching TRBD2. The ends lost 3 bases at V and 8 bases at J; junction bases unmatched: 9. Per the germline V gene, CDR1 is PRHDT and CDR2 is FYEKMQ (reference sequence). This CDR3 has 15 amino acids.

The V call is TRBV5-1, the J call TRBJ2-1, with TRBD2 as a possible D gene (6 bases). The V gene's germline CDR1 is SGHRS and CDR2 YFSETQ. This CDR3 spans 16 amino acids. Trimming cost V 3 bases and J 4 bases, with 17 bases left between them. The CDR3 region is CASSSTLVGGYNEQFF. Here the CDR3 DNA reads TGCGCCAGCAGCTCGACACTAGTGGGGGGATACAATGAGCAGTTCTTC.

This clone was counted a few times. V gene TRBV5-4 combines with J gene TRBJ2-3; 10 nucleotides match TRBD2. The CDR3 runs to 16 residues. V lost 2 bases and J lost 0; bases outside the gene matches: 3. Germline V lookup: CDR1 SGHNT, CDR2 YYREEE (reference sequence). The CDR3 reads CASSFGLAASTDTQYF. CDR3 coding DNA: TGTGCCAGCAGCTTCGGACTAGCGGCTAGCACAGATACGCAGTATTTT.

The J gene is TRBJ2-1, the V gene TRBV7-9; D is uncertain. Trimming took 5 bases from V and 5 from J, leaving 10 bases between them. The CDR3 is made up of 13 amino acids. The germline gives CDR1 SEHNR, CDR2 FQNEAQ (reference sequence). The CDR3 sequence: CASSLNRNNEQFF. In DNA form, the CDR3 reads TGTGCCAGCAGCCTAAATCGGAACAATGAGCAGTTCTTC. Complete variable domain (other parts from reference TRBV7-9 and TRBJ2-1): DTGVSQNPRHKITKRGQNVTFRCDPISEHNRLYWYRQTLGQGPEFLTYFQNEAQLEKSRLLSDRFSAERPKGSFSTLEIQRTEQGDSAMYLCASSLNRNNEQFFGPGTRLTVL.

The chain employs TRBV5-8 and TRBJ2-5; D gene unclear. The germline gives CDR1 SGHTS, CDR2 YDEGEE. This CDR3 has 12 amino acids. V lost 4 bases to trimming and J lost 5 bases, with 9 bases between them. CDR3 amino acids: CASSPDLETQYF. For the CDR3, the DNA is TGTGCCAGCAGCCCCGACTTGGAGACCCAGTACTTC. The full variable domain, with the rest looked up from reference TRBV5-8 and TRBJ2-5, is EAGVTQSPTHLIKTRGQQATLRCSPISGHTSVYWYQQALGLGLQFLLWYDEGEERNRGNFPPRFSGRQFPNYSSELNVNALELEDSALYLCASSPDLETQYFGPGTRLLVL.

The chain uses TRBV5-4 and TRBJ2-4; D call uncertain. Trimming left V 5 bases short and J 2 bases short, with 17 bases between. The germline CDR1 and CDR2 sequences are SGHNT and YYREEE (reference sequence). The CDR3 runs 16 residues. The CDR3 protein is CASSQDLRVTKNIQYF. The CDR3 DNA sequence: TGTGCCAGCAGTCAGGACCTCCGGGTGACCAAAAACATTCAGTACTTC. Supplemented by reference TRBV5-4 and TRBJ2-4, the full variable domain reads ETGVTQSPTHLIKTRGQQVTLRCSSQSGHNTVSWYQQALGQGPQFIFQYYREEENGRGNFPPRFSGLQFPNYSSELNVNALELDDSALYLCASSQDLRVTKNIQYFGAGTRLSVL.

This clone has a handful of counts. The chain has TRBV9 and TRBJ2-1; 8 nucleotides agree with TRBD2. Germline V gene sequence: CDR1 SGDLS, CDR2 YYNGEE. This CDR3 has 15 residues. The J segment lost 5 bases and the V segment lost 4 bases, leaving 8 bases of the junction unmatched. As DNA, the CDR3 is TGTGCCAGCAGCTACTCTAGCGGGCCTAACAATGAGCAGTTCTTC. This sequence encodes CASSYSSGPNNEQFF.

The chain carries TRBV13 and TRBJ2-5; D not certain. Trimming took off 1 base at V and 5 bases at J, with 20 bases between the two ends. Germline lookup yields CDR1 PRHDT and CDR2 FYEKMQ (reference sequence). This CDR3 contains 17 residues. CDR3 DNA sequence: TGTGCCAGCAGCTTAGCGGTGGGCAGACCTGATCGTGAGACCCAGTACTTC. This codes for CASSLAVGRPDRETQYF.

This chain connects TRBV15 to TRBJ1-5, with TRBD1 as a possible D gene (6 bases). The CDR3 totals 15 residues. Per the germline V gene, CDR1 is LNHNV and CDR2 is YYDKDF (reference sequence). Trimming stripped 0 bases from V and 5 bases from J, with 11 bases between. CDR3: CATSRDTGGYQPQHF. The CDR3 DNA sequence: TGTGCCACCAGCAGAGATACGGGGGGCTATCAGCCCCAGCATTTT.

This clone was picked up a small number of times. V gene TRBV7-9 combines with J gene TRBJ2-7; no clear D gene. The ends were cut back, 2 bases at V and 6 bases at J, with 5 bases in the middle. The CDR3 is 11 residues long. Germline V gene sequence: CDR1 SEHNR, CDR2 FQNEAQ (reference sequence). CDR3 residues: CASSLSSEQYF. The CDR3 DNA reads TGTGCCAGCAGCTTATCGAGCGAGCAGTACTTC.

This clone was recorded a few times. DNA of the CDR3: TGTGCCAGCAGTGAATACAGGGCCCTCTATGGCTACACCTTC. Amino acids: CASSEYRALYGYTF. The chain is built from TRBV2 and TRBJ1-2; D is perhaps TRBD1 (6 bases). The CDR3 length is 14 residues. V dropped 2 bases and J dropped 4 bases, with 11 bases sitting between them. CDR1 is SNHLY, CDR2 FYNNEI, per germline.

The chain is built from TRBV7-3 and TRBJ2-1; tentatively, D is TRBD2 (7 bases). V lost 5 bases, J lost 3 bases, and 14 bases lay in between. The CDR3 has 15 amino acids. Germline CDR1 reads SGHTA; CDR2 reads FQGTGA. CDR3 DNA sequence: TGTGCCAGCAGCCCCAAGGGGGGGATCTACAATGAGCAGTTCTTC. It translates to CASSPKGGIYNEQFF.

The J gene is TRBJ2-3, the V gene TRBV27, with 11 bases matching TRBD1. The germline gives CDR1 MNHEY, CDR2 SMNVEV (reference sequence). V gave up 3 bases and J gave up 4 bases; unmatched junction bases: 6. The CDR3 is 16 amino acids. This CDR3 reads CASSLRTGGVSDTQYF. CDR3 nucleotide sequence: TGTGCCAGCAGTTTGCGGACAGGGGGCGTGTCAGATACGCAGTATTTT.

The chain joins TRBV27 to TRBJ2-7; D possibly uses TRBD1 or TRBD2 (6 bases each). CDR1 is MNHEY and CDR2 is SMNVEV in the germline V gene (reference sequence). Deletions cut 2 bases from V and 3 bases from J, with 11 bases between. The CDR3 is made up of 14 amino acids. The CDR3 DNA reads TGTGCCAGCAGTTTAGCGGGACAAAACTACGAGCAGTACTTC. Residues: CASSLAGQNYEQYF.

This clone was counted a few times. The CDR3 DNA is TGTGCCAGCTTAGGGGGACAATCCTTGTTCTTC. Translating gives CASLGGQSLFF. This sequence joins TRBV2 and TRBJ2-1; D is perhaps TRBD1 (6 bases). This CDR3 contains 11 residues. V was trimmed by 8 bases and J by 15 bases, leaving 17 bases between them. In germline, CDR1 is SNHLY, CDR2 FYNNEI.

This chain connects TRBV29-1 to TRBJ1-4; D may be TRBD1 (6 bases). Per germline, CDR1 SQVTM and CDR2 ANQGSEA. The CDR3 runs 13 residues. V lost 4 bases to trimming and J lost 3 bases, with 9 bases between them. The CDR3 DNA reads TGCAGCGTTGTAAGGACAGCTAATGAAAAACTGTTTTTT. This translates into CSVVRTANEKLFF.

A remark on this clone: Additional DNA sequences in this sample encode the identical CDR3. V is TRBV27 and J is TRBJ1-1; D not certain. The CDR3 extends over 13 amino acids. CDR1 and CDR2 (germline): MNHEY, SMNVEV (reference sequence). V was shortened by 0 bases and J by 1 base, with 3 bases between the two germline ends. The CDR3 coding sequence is TGTGCCAGCAGTTTATCGGAGAACACTGAAGCTTTCTTT. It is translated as CASSLSENTEAFF.